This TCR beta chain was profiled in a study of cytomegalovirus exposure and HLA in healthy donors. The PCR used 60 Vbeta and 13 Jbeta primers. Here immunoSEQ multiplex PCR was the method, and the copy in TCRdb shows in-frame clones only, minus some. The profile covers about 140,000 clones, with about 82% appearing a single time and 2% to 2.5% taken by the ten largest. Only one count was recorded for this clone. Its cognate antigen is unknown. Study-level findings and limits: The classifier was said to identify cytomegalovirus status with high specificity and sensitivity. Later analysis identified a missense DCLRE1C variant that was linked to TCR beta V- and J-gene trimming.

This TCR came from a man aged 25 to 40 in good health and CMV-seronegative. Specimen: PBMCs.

The CDR3 protein is CASSPRQGGRNEQFF. Written as DNA, the CDR3 is TGTGCCAGCAGCCCTAGACAGGGGGGGAGAAATGAGCAGTTCTTC. The genes are TRBV5-4 and TRBJ2-1; 9 bases are shared with TRBD1. The CDR3 has 15 amino acids. The ends lost 4 bases at V and 7 bases at J; junction bases unmatched: 9. Per the germline V gene, CDR1 is SGHNT and CDR2 is YYREEE (reference sequence).